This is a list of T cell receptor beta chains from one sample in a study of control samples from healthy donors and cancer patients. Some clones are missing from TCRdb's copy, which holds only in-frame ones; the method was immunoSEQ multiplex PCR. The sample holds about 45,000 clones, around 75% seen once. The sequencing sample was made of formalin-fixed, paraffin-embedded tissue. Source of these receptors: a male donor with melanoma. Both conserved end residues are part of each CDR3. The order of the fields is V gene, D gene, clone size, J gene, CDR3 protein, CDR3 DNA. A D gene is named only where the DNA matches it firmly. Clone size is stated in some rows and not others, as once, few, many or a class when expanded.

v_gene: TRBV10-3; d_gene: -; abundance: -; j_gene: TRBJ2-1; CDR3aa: CAINRGDSDEQFF; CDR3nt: TGTGCCATCAATAGGGGAGACTCCGATGAGCAGTTCTTC
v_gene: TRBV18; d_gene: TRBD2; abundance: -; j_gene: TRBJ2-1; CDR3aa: CASSPTSGRNEQFF; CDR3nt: TGTGCCAGCTCACCGACTAGCGGGAGGAATGAGCAGTTCTTC
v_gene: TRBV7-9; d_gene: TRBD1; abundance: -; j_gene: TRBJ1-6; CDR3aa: CASSSSTGPSPLHF; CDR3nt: TGTGCCAGCAGCTCCTCGACAGGGCCCTCACCCCTCCACTTT
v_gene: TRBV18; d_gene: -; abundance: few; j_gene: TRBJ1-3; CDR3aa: CASSPGPHSGNTIYF; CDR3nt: TGTGCCAGCTCACCAGGGCCGCACTCTGGAAACACCATATATTTT
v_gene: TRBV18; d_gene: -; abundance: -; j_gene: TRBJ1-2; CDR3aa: CASSPPGAGYTF; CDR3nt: TGTGCCAGCTCCCCGCCAGGGGCTGGCTACACCTTC
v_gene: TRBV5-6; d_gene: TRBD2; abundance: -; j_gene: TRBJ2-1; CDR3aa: CASSFGLAGSSYNEQFF; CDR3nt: TGTGCCAGCAGTTTCGGACTAGCGGGGAGCTCCTACAATGAGCAGTTCTTC
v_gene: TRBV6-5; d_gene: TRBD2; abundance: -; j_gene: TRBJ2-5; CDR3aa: CASSPGVAGDETQYF; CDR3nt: TGTGCCAGCAGTCCCGGGGTAGCGGGAGATGAGACCCAGTACTTC
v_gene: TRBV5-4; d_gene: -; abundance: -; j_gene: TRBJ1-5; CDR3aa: CASSPYQPQHF; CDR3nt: TGTGCCAGCAGCCCCTATCAGCCCCAGCATTTT
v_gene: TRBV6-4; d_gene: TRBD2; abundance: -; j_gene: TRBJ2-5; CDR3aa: CASNGRGGGIQETQYF; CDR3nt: TGTGCCAGCAACGGGAGGGGAGGCGGGATCCAAGAGACCCAGTACTTC
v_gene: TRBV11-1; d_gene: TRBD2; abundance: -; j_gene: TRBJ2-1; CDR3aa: CASSSVAGAYNEQFF; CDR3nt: TGTGCCAGCAGCTCCGTAGCGGGAGCCTACAATGAGCAGTTCTTC
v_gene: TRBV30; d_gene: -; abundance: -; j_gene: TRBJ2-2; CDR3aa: CAWSKGLVAGELFF; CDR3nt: TGTGCCTGGAGTAAGGGTCTTGTGGCCGGGGAGCTGTTTTTT
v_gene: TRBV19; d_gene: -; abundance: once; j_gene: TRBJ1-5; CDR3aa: CASSLLNQPQHF; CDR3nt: TGTGCCAGTAGTCTGCTGAATCAGCCCCAGCATTTT
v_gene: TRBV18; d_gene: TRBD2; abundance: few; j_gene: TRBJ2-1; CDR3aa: CASSPGTRVDEQFF; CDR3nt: TGTGCCAGCTCACCCGGGACTAGGGTAGATGAGCAGTTCTTC
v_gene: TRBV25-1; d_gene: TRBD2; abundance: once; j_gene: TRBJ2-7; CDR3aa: CASSEYTSGSLSYEQYF; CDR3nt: TGTGCCAGCAGTGAGTATACTAGCGGGAGTTTGTCCTACGAGCAGTACTTC
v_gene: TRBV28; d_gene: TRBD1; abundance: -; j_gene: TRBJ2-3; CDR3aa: CASSPGGQGRASTDTQYF; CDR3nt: TGTGCCAGCAGTCCCGGAGGACAGGGGAGAGCTAGCACAGATACGCAGTATTTT
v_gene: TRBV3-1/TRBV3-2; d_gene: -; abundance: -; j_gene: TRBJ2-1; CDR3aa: CASRMAGSYNEQFF; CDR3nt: TGTGCCAGCAGAATGGCGGGCTCTTACAATGAGCAGTTCTTC
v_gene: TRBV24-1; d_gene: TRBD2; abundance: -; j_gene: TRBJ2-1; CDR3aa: CATSGGSSGTFSYNEQFF; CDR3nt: TGTGCCACCAGTGGGGGGTCTAGCGGTACTTTCTCCTACAATGAGCAGTTCTTC
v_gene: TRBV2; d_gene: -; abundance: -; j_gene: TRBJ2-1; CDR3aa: CASSKTRGGNYNEQFF; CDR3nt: TGTGCCAGCAGTAAGACTAGGGGGGGGAACTACAATGAGCAGTTCTTC
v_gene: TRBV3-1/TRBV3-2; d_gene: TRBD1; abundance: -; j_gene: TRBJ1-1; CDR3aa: CASSRGQFNTEAFF; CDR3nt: TGTGCCAGCAGCAGGGGACAGTTCAACACTGAAGCTTTCTTT
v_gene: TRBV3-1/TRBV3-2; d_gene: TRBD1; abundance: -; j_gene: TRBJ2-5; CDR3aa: CASSQGGTGRETQYF; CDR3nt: TGTGCCAGCAGCCAAGGGGGGACAGGGCGGGAGACCCAGTACTTC
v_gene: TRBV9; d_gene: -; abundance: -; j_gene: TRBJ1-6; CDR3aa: CASTPTAGRYNSPLHF; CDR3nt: TGTGCTAGCACGCCAACCGCGGGAAGGTATAATTCACCCCTCCACTTT
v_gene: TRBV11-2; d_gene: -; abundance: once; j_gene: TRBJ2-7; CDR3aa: CASSLTPSGLEQYF; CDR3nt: TGTGCCAGCAGCTTAACCCCGTCCGGGCTCGAGCAGTACTTC
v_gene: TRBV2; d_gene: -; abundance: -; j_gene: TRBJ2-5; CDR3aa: CASTRVGGETQYF; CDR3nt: TGTGCCAGCACCAGGGTCGGAGGAGAGACCCAGTACTTC
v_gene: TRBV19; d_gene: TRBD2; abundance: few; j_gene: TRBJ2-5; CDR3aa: CASRRESGETQYF; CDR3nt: TGTGCCAGTAGGCGGGAGTCCGGAGAGACCCAGTACTTC
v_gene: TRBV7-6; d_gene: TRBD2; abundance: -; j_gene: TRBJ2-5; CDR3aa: CASSLEGRGQETQYF; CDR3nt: TGTGCCAGCAGCTTAGAAGGGAGGGGCCAAGAGACCCAGTACTTC
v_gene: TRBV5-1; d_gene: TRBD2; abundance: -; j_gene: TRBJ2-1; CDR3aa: CASSLVTSGNNEQFF; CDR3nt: TGCGCCAGCAGCTTGGTGACTAGCGGCAACAATGAGCAGTTCTTC
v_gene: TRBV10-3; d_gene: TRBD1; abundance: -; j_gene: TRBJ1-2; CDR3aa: CAISEWTGDGYTF; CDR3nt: TGTGCCATCAGTGAGTGGACAGGGGATGGCTACACCTTC
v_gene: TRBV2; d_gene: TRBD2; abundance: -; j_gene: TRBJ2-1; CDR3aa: CASNTFGLASDNEQFF; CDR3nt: TGTGCCAGCAACACCTTCGGACTAGCGTCAGACAATGAGCAGTTCTTC